What follows are 7 T cell receptor beta chains derived from one specimen sequenced in a study of early T cells in non-severe SARS-CoV-2 infection. Each CDR3 protein gets one entry after TCRdb re-called the 5' RACE reads with MiXCR. The table includes around 60,000 distinct CDR3 sequences, roughly an eighth detected once. Sequences were obtained from whole blood. The receptors were gathered from an adult who was a healthcare worker with PCR-confirmed SARS-CoV-2 infection or an uninfected control (not recorded which).

The chain couples TRBV7-8 to TRBJ2-3; the D is unclear. V lost 3 bases to trimming and J lost 5 bases, with 15 bases between them. Per germline, CDR1 SGHVS and CDR2 FQNEAQ. This CDR3 is 15 amino acids long. This CDR3 reads CASSLVKWAGDTQYF. The DNA for the CDR3 is TGTGCCAGCAGCTTGGTTAAGTGGGCCGGAGATACGCAGTATTTT.

This chain connects TRBV7-9 to TRBJ1-2; 9 bases map to TRBD1. Germline V gives CDR1 SEHNR, CDR2 FQNEAQ (reference sequence). V was pared by 7 bases and J by 6 bases, with 9 bases of the junction left unmatched. The CDR3 spans 14 residues. The CDR3 DNA reads TGTGCCAGCAAACAGGGGGCAACGGTTGATGGCTACACCTTC. It encodes CASKQGATVDGYTF.

This clonotype has just a few counts. The V and J genes are TRBV7-3 and TRBJ2-4, with D possibly matching TRBD1 (6 bases). Deletions cut 2 bases from V and 0 bases from J, with 8 bases between. In germline, CDR1 is SGHTA, CDR2 FQGTGA. The CDR3 is made up of 15 amino acids. The CDR3 is CASSLQGTAKNIQYF. CDR3 coding DNA: TGTGCCAGCAGCTTACAGGGGACAGCCAAAAACATTCAGTACTTC.

The V call is TRBV30, the J call TRBJ2-2; TRBD1 might be the D (6 bases). Looked up from germline, CDR1 is GTSNPN and CDR2 is SVGIG (reference sequence). The ends were cut back, 8 bases at V and 1 base at J, with 14 bases in the middle. The length of the CDR3 is 14 residues. DNA for the CDR3: TGTGCCCGTCGGGACACCCAGAACACCGGGGAGCTGTTTTTT. Amino acid sequence: CARRDTQNTGELFF.

This clonotype turned up a few times. V and J are TRBV11-2 and TRBJ2-1, with TRBD2 as a possible D gene (6 bases). Trimming removed 1 base from V and 0 bases from J, with 19 bases in between. The CDR3 consists of 19 residues. The V gene's germline CDR1 is SGHAT and CDR2 FQNNGV. CDR3 protein: CASSLARGVAGYSYNEQFF. The CDR3 nucleotides are TGTGCCAGCAGCTTAGCGCGCGGGGTGGCGGGATACTCCTACAATGAGCAGTTCTTC.

This chain joins TRBV10-3 and TRBJ1-5; the D gene is possibly TRBD1 (5 bases). Germline V lookup: CDR1 ENHRY, CDR2 SYGVKD. This CDR3 region has 13 residues. Trimming cost V 5 bases and J 2 bases, with 7 bases left between them. Here the CDR3 reads CAISRDRNQPQHF. The CDR3 DNA reads TGTGCCATCAGTCGGGACCGCAATCAGCCCCAGCATTTT.

This clonotype has a count of ten or more. This rearrangement joins TRBV7-6 to TRBJ2-5; 7 bases are shared with TRBD2. Germline loops: CDR1 SGHVS, CDR2 FNYEAQ. V dropped 4 bases and J dropped 5; count of bases not matched to a gene: 7. CDR3 length: 14 amino acids. The CDR3 DNA reads as TGTGCCAGCAGCTCCAACGGGGGGAGCGAGACCCAGTACTTC. This translates into CASSSNGGSETQYF.